The rows below give T cell receptor beta chains drawn from one sample of a study of blood T cells in healthy people across ages. TCRdb re-analysed the 5' RACE reads in MiXCR, keeping a single row per CDR3 protein. In the table there are 730,000 or so distinct CDR3 sequences, approximately 40% of which are singletons. Sample: blood. The source of these receptors is an elderly man in good health. Each CDR3 is given with its conserved first and last residue. A D gene is named only where the DNA matches it firmly. Part of the rows lack a size; the others show once, few, many or a class for expanded clones.

NA	TRBV4-1	TRBJ2-7	NA	TGCGCCAGCAGCCAAGGGACACCCGTCCACTACGAGCAGTACTTC	CASSQGTPVHYEQYF
NA	TRBV20-1	TRBJ1-4	TRBD1	TGCAGTGTCGGACAGGGTACGAGTGAAAAACTGTTTTTT	CSVGQGTSEKLFF
many	TRBV6-2/TRBV6-3	TRBJ2-7	NA	TGTGCCAGCACCAGTACCTACGAGCAGTACTTC	CASTSTYEQYF
NA	TRBV20-1	TRBJ2-5	NA	TGCAGTGCTAGAGCTGGGCAGTTCAGGGAGACCCAGTACTTC	CSARAGQFRETQYF
NA	TRBV6-1	TRBJ2-3	NA	TGTGCCAGCAGGGGTCCAGATACGCAGTATTTT	CASRGPDTQYF
NA	TRBV6-5	TRBJ2-1	TRBD1	TGTGCCAGCAGCCGGGGACAGGGGGCGGGAGATGAGCAGTTCTTC	CASSRGQGAGDEQFF
NA	TRBV5-8	TRBJ2-3	NA	TGTGCCAGCAAGGGAAGGGGAAGCACAGATACGCAGTATTTT	CASKGRGSTDTQYF
few	TRBV5-1	TRBJ1-6	NA	TGCGCCAGCCGAGTCGGGACGGAGAATTCACCCCCCCACTTT	CASRVGTENSPPHF
NA	TRBV5-5	TRBJ1-2	TRBD1	TGTGCCAGCAGCGCGAGACAGGGATTCGGCTATGGCTACACCTTC	CASSARQGFGYGYTF
NA	TRBV6-5	TRBJ2-5	TRBD2	TGTGCCAGCAGTTACTCGATAGGGGCTAGCGGGAGGGTGAGTGAGCAGTACTTC	CASSYSIGASGRVSEQYF
NA	TRBV9	TRBJ2-1	NA	TGTGCCAGCAGACAATCCGGCGCAGGGGGAGGGCACCATGAGCAGTTCTTC	CASRQSGAGGGHHEQFF
many	TRBV12-3/TRBV12-4	TRBJ2-7	NA	TGTGCCAGCAGCGTACAGGGGGGGCCGGTCGAGCAGTACTTC	CASSVQGGPVEQYF
few	TRBV20-1	TRBJ2-3	TRBD2	TGCAGTGCACCCCTATCCGGGACTAGCGGGAGGGGTAGCACAGATACGCAGTATTTT	CSAPLSGTSGRGSTDTQYF
medium-sized	TRBV12-3/TRBV12-4	TRBJ2-5	TRBD1	TGTGCCAGCAGTTTCCGGACAGGGGGGGAGACCCAGTACTTC	CASSFRTGGETQYF
NA	TRBV10-2	TRBJ1-5	NA	TGCGCCAGCAGTATAGCCGACAATCAGCCCCAGCATTTT	CASSIADNQPQHF
NA	TRBV5-6	TRBJ2-3	NA	TGTGCCAGCAGCAAGCAGAGCCTAGGCGCAGATACGCAGTATTTT	CASSKQSLGADTQYF
many	TRBV13	TRBJ2-7	TRBD2	TGTGCCAGCAGCTCCATGACTAGCGGGAGGGACGAGCAGTACTTC	CASSSMTSGRDEQYF
few	TRBV28	TRBJ2-1	NA	TGTGCCAGCTACCCTGCCGGGACCCGCAATGAGCAGTTCTTC	CASYPAGTRNEQFF
NA	TRBV7-8	TRBJ2-7	NA	TGTGCCAGCAGCCCCGATCGGGGTAGGGTAAGCGGGCAGTACTTC	CASSPDRGRVSGQYF
NA	TRBV24-1	TRBJ1-1	NA	TGTGCCACCAGTGATTGCCCTAACAGGGCCCGAATGAACACTGAAGCTTTCTTT	CATSDCPNRARMNTEAFF
few	TRBV28	TRBJ2-4	NA	TGTGCCAGCAGCCCTCGGGGTAGGGGGGACCCCAAAAACATTCAGTACTTC	CASSPRGRGDPKNIQYF
few	TRBV6-2/TRBV6-3	TRBJ2-1	NA	TGTGCCAGCAGTAGAGTAGCGGAATACAATGAGCAGTTCTTC	CASSRVAEYNEQFF
NA	TRBV20-1	TRBJ2-3	TRBD1	TGCAGTGCCGCACAGGGGGCGTCAGATACGCAGTATTTT	CSAAQGASDTQYF
few	TRBV29-1	TRBJ1-4	NA	TGCAGCGTTGTGCCAGGTCCCAATGAAAAACTGTTTTTT	CSVVPGPNEKLFF
NA	TRBV6-2/TRBV6-3	TRBJ2-7	TRBD1	TGTGCCAGCAGAAAACAGGGGATCGGCGAGCAGTACTTC	CASRKQGIGEQYF
NA	TRBV20-1	TRBJ2-3	NA	TGCAGTGCTAGAGTTGGCATAGATACGCAGTATTTT	CSARVGIDTQYF
many	TRBV20-1	TRBJ2-7	TRBD2	TGCAGTGCTGCCCGGGGGGGAAACTACGAGCAGTACTTC	CSAARGGNYEQYF
NA	TRBV7-2	TRBJ1-4	TRBD1	TGTGCCAGCAGCACCGACAGGGGCGGAGAAAAACTGTTTTTT	CASSTDRGGEKLFF
few	TRBV6-5	TRBJ2-3	NA	TGTGCCAGCAGTTACTCGAATATAGGGGCTAGCACAGATACGCAGTATTTT	CASSYSNIGASTDTQYF
NA	TRBV29-1	TRBJ2-5	TRBD2	TGCAGCGTTGAAGGATCTAGCGGGATAGGGCAGTACTTC	CSVEGSSGIGQYF